This T cell receptor beta chain was profiled in a study of tumor and adjacent non-tumor tissue in lung cancer. Turning to the study itself: Histology: about a dozen adenocarcinoma, 2 squamous cell carcinoma, 1 small cell lung cancer.

Comment on this clonotype: A clone one base away is much larger, so this may be a read error.

This CDR3 has 16 amino acids. Per germline, CDR1 DFQATT and CDR2 SNEGSKA (reference sequence). TCRbeta libraries were built with three rounds of nested PCR, modified from ARM-PCR. MiXCR, applied by TCRdb to the multiplex PCR reads, yields one record per CDR3 protein. The sample lists some 99,000 distinct CDR3 sequences; more than 60% were seen once. No cell sorting was done before RNA was extracted from the tissue. The specimen was lung tumor tissue. The chain employs TRBV20-1 and TRBJ2-1; D is possibly TRBD2 (6 bases). This TCR came from a woman aged 55-69 years with non-small cell lung cancer. In nucleotides, the CDR3 is TGCAGTGCTGCCCCCAGAGCGGGTACCTCCTACAGTGAGCAGTTCTTC. Translating it yields CSAAPRAGTSYSEQFF.